This entry is about one T cell receptor (beta chain). One end of the junction fails to match germline, which may point to a read error. Genomic DNA, serving as template, underwent TCR beta VDJ and CDR3 profiling. Each CDR3 protein is one row after TCRdb ran MiXCR on the reads. The table includes hundreds of thousands of distinct CDR3 sequences, less than 85% detected once. The sample comes from a study of CD8+CD57+ T cells in acquired aplastic anemia. Only patients with CD8+CD57+ cell expansion on flow cytometry were chosen for sequencing. Germline assignment: CDR1 SGHVS and CDR2 FQNEAQ. The CDR3 contains 13 residues.

The chain carries TRBV7-8 and TRBJ2-3; 7 positions agree with TRBD2. The specimen sequenced was sorted CD4+, CD8+, or CD8+CD57+ T cells (not recorded which) from PBMCs. This receptor was taken from a human donor with aplastic anemia. CDR3 sequence: CASRVAGGHTTHF. The CDR3 bases are TGTGCCAGCAGGGTAGCGGGCGGACACACGACGCATTTT.